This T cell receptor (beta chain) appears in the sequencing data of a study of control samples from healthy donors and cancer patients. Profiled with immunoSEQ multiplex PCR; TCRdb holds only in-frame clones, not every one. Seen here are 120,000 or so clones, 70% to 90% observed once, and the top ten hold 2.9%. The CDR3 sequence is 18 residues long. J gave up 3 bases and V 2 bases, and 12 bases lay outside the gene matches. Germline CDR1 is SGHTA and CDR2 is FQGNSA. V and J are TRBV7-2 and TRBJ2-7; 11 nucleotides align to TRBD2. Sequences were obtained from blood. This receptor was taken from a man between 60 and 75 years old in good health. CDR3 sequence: CASSLTGGTSGFFYEQYF. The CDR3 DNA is TGTGCCAGCAGCTTAACGGGGGGGACTAGCGGATTTTTCTACGAGCAGTACTTC.